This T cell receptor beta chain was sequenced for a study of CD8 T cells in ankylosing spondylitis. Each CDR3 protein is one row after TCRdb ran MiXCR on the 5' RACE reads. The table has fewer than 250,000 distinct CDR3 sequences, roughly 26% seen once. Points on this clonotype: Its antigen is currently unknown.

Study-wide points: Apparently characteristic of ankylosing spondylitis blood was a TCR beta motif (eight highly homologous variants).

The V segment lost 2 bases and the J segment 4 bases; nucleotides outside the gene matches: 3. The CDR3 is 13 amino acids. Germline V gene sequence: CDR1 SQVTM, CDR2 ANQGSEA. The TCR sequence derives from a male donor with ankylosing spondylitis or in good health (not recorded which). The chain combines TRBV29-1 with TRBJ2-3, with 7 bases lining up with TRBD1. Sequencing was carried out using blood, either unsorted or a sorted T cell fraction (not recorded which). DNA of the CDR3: TGCAGCGTTGAAATAGGGGGCTCAGATACGCAGTATTTT. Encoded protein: CSVEIGGSDTQYF.